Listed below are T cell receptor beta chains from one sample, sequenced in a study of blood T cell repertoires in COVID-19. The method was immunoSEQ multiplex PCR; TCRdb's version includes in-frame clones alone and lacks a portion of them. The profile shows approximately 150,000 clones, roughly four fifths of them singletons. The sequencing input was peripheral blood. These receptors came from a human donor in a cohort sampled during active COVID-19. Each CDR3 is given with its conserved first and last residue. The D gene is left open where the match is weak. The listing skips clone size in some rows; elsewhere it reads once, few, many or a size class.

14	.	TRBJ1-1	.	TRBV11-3	TGTGCCAGCAGCCAGGGGCAGACTAACACTGAAGCTTTCTTT	CASSQGQTNTEAFF
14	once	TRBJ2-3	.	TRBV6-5	TGTGCCAGCCCAGAGAGGGACATCACAGATACGCAGTATTTT	CASPERDITDTQYF
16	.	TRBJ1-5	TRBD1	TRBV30	TGTGCCTGGCCGATTCCCGGGACAGGGGGGAATCAGCCCCAGCATTTT	CAWPIPGTGGNQPQHF
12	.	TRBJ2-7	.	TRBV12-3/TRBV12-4	TGTGCCAGCAGTTTAATATCCTACGAGCAGTACTTC	CASSLISYEQYF
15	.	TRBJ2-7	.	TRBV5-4	TGTGCCAGCAGCTTGGATCTTAGCCCGGCGGGCGAGCAGTACTTC	CASSLDLSPAGEQYF
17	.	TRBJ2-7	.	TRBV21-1	TGTGCCAGCAGCAACCGGTCCGGGACAGGGGATTCCTACGAGCAGTACTTC	CASSNRSGTGDSYEQYF
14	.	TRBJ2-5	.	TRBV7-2	TGTGCCAGCAGTGGTCCTAGCGACCAAGAGACCCAGTACTTC	CASSGPSDQETQYF
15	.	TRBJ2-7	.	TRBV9	TGTGCCAGCAGCCCAAGGACAGAGACCTCCTACGAGCAGTACTTC	CASSPRTETSYEQYF
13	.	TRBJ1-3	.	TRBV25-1	TGTGCCAGCAGTGAACCAGGGAAGTACACCATATATTTT	CASSEPGKYTIYF
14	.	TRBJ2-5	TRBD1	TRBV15	TGTGCCACCAGCACCCGACAGGGAATGGAGACCCAGTACTTC	CATSTRQGMETQYF
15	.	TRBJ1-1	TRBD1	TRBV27	TGTGCCAGCAGTACCGAACGACAGGGTCTAGCCGGAGCTTTCTTT	CASSTERQGLAGAFF
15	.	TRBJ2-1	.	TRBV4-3	TGCGCCAGCAGCCAAGATGAGGGCTCCTACAATGAGCAGTTCTTC	CASSQDEGSYNEQFF
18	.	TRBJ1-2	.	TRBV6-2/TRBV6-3	TGTGCCAGCAGTTCTACCCGACAGGCCCTCCAATCTAACTATGGCTACACCTTC	CASSSTRQALQSNYGYTF
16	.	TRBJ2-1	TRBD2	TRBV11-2	TGTGCCAGCAGCTTAACCCTAGCGGGGGGGCCGGGTGAGCAGTTCTTC	CASSLTLAGGPGEQFF
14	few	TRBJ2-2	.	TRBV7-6	TGTGCCAGCACAAGTACGGGGAACACCGGGGAGCTGTTTTTT	CASTSTGNTGELFF
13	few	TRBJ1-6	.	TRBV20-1	TGCAGTGCTAGTGGCCAGGGGAGATCACCCCTCCACTTT	CSASGQGRSPLHF
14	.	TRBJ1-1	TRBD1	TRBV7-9	TGTGCCAGCAAAGACAGGGGCGGAAAAACTGAAGCTTTCTTT	CASKDRGGKTEAFF
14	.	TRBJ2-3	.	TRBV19	TGTGCCAGTATGGAGCGGACTAGCACAGATACGCAGTATTTT	CASMERTSTDTQYF
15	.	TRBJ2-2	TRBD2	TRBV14	TGTGCCAGCAGAAGCGGACTAGCGGGTCCCGGGGAGCTGTTTTTT	CASRSGLAGPGELFF
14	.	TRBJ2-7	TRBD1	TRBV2	TGTGCCAGCAGGGGCGGGACAGGCCTCTACGAGCAGTACTTC	CASRGGTGLYEQYF
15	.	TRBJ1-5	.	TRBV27	TGTGCCAGCAGTTGGACAGCCAAACCTAATCAGCCCCAGCATTTT	CASSWTAKPNQPQHF
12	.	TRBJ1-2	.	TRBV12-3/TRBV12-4	TGTGCCAGCAGCCGGGATTTATATGGCTACACCTTC	CASSRDLYGYTF
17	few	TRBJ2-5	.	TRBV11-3	TGTGCCAGCAGCCCGCCGTGGCAGGAGGGCCGTGAGGAGACCCAGTACTTC	CASSPPWQEGREETQYF
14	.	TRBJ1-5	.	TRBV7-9	TGTGCCAGCAGCTTAGGGGAGGGCAATCAGCCCCAGCATTTT	CASSLGEGNQPQHF
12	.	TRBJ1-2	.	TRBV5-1	TGCGCCAGCAGCACAGAGGGACACGGCTACACCTTC	CASSTEGHGYTF
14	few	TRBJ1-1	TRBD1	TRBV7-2	TGTGCCAGCAGTAGAGACAGGGGGCCGACTGAAGCTTTCTTT	CASSRDRGPTEAFF
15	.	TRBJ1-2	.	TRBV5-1	TGCGCCAGCAGCTTGGCTAACCTAGGGCGGGATGGCTACACCTTC	CASSLANLGRDGYTF
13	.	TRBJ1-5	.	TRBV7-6	TGTGCCAGCAGCTTAGGTCTAGGTCAGCCCCAGCATTTT	CASSLGLGQPQHF
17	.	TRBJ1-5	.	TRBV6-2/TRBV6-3	TGTGCCAGCAGTTGGCCCGGCAGGGGTATCCGCAATCAGCCCCAGCATTTT	CASSWPGRGIRNQPQHF
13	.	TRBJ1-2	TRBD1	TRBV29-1	TGCAGCGTTAAGGGACAGGGGCATGCTGGCTACACCTTC	CSVKGQGHAGYTF
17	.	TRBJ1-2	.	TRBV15	TGTGCCACCAGCAGAGATCGACCCAGTGGGGCCACCTCTGGCTACACCTTC	CATSRDRPSGATSGYTF
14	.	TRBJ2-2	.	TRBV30	TGTGCCTGGAGTGTTACAGGGTACACCGGGGAGCTGTTTTTT	CAWSVTGYTGELFF
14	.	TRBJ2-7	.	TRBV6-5	TGTGCCAGCAGAACGGCAGTCAATGGGAGGGAGCAGTACTTC	CASRTAVNGREQYF
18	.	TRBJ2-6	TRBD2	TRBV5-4	TGTGCCAGCAGCTTGCCCTCAGCGGGGGTCTCTGGGGCCAACGTCCTGACTTTC	CASSLPSAGVSGANVLTF
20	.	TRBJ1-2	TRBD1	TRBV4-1	TGCGCCAGCAGCCAAGATCGAGAGGTTGCCACAGGGGGGCAAAACTATGGCTACACCTTC	CASSQDREVATGGQNYGYTF
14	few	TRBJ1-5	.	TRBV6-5	TGTGCCAGCACCCCGGGGCAGGGGAATCAGCCCCAGCATTTT	CASTPGQGNQPQHF
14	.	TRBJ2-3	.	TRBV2	TGTGCCAGCAGCCCGGGATCCCCCCGAGATACGCAGTATTTT	CASSPGSPRDTQYF
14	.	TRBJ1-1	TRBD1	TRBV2	TGTGCCAGCACCGGACAGGGGGTCTTCTCTGAAGCTTTCTTT	CASTGQGVFSEAFF
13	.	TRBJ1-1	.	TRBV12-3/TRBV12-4	TGTGCCAGCAGTTGGGGGCGGACAGTACCAGCTTTCTTT	CASSWGRTVPAFF
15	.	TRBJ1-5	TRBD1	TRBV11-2	TGTGCCAGCAGCCTGACAGGGGGCGAGATGCAGCCCCAGCATTTT	CASSLTGGEMQPQHF
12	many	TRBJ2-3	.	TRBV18	TGTGCCAGCTCAACATTTACAGATACGCAGTATTTT	CASSTFTDTQYF
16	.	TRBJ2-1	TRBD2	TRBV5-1	TGCGCCAGCAGCGGTACGACTAGCGGGACTTGGAATGAGCAGTTCTTC	CASSGTTSGTWNEQFF
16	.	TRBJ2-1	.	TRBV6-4	TGTGCCAGCAGTGAGGGGGCGGGCAGGGCCTACAATGAGCAGTTCTTC	CASSEGAGRAYNEQFF
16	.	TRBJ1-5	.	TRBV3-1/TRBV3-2	TGTGCCAGCGGACCAAGTGGGGGACACGGGAATCAGCCCCAGCATTTT	CASGPSGGHGNQPQHF